This T cell receptor beta chain came from a study of T cell changes during pregnancy in multiple sclerosis. Method: immunoSEQ multiplex PCR; TCRdb's copy keeps in-frame clones and lacks some. The sample contains 50,000 to 70,000 clones, about 91% of which appear only once. CDR3 length: 17 residues. Losses at the gene ends were 6 bases for V and 5 bases for J; bases not matched to a gene: 15. Germline CDR1 reads SGHVS; CDR2 reads FQNEAQ. This material consisted of peripheral blood, taken in the first trimester of pregnancy. The V call is TRBV7-8, the J call TRBJ2-5; 10 bases fit TRBD1. The TCR comes from a female donor with multiple sclerosis, enrolled in a pregnancy study. The CDR3 region is CASRRSRTGGLSETQYF. The CDR3 nucleotides are TGTGCCAGCAGACGCTCCCGGACAGGGGGATTATCGGAGACCCAGTACTTC.